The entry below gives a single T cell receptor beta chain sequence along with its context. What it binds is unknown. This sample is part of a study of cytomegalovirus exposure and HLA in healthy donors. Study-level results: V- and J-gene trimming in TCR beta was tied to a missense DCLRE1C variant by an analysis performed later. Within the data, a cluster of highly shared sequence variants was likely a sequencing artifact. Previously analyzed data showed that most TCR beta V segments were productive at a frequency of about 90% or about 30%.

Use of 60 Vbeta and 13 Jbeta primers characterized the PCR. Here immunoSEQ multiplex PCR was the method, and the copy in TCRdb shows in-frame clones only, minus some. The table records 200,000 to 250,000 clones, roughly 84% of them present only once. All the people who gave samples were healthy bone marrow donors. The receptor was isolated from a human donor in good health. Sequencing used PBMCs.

CDR3 residues: CASSVDSNYGYTF. The CDR3 region has the DNA TGCGCCAGCAGTGTGGACAGTAACTATGGCTACACCTTC. The chain combines TRBV10-1 with TRBJ1-2; D is perhaps TRBD1 (6 bases). The CDR3 consists of 13 residues. The V end lost 4 bases, the J end lost 1 base, and 7 bases lay between the germline ends. Looked up from germline, CDR1 is WNHNN and CDR2 is SYGVQD (reference sequence).